Shown below are 10 T cell receptor beta chains from a single sample sequenced in a study of T-cell reconstitution after alpha-beta-depleted transplantation in children. It was with unique molecular identifiers that the TCRbeta library was prepared. TCRdb used MiXCR to reprocess the PCR reads, holding one entry per CDR3 protein. The profile covers about 160,000 distinct CDR3 sequences, with over 8.5% appearing a single time and approximately 13% taken by the ten largest. The specimen was PBMCs, collected before TCRalphabeta/CD19-depleted stem cell transplant. The receptors were sampled from a boy between 2 and 10 years old with acute myeloid leukemia, due to receive a stem cell transplant.

This clonotype was seen ten or more times. The chain is built from TRBV20-1 and TRBJ2-1; 10 nucleotides align to TRBD1. Germline V gene lookup returns CDR1 DFQATT and CDR2 SNEGSKA (reference sequence). Germline trimming cut 3 bases from V and 7 bases from J; bases unmatched to any gene: 9. This CDR3 spans 15 amino acids. The CDR3 spells CSARNRDRGGNEQFF. The CDR3 region has the DNA TGCAGTGCTAGGAACCGGGACAGGGGTGGGAATGAGCAGTTCTTC.

This clonotype has at least ten counts. The gene calls are TRBV7-2 and TRBJ2-2; the D is unclear. Between the trimmed V and J ends, which lost 5 bases and 2 bases, there was a span of 9 bases. Per the germline V gene, CDR1 is SGHTA and CDR2 is FQGNSA. The CDR3 length is 14 residues. CDR3 protein: CASSRTINTGELFF. The CDR3 DNA is TGTGCCAGCAGCCGGACGATAAACACCGGGGAGCTGTTTTTT.

This clonotype was picked up many times. V usage is TRBV5-1 and J usage is TRBJ2-6, with TRBD1 matching 8 bases. J was trimmed by 0 bases and V by 3 bases; bases with no gene match: 8. Germline assignment: CDR1 SGHRS and CDR2 YFSETQ. This CDR3 has 18 residues. The DNA of the CDR3 is TGCGCCAGCAGCTCTCAGGGGGCTTTAAGCTCTGGGGCCAACGTCCTGACTTTC. Translated, it gives CASSSQGALSSGANVLTF.

The chain links TRBV19 to TRBJ2-2; D may correspond to TRBD1 or TRBD2 (5 bases each). The V and J ends lost 9 bases and 0 bases respectively, with 14 bases between them. This CDR3 has 15 residues. Per the germline V gene, CDR1 is LNHDA and CDR2 is SQIVND (reference sequence). The CDR3 DNA sequence: TGTGCCAGCGAGACGGGACCGCCGAACACCGGGGAGCTGTTTTTT. It encodes CASETGPPNTGELFF.

On this clonotype itself: It may be a read error: a sequence one base away is much more abundant. The rearrangement links TRBV18 to TRBJ1-2; TRBD1 matches at 10 bases. The CDR3 is 16 residues long. Germline loops: CDR1 KGHSH, CDR2 LQKENI. The CDR3: CASSLRPGQGIYGDTF. CDR3 bases: TGTGCCAGCTCACTCCGCCCGGGACAGGGGATATATGGCGACACCTTC.

The sample holds many counts of this clonotype. The chain's CDR3 is CASSVTSNEQFF. The CDR3, as DNA: TGCGCCAGCAGCGTGACTAGCAATGAGCAGTTCTTC. The rearrangement uses TRBV5-1 and TRBJ2-1; the D gene is possibly TRBD2 (6 bases). Germline V gene data show CDR1 as SGHRS and CDR2 as YFSETQ. The CDR3 spans 12 residues. V dropped 4 bases and J dropped 6 bases, with 8 bases sitting between them.

Many counts were recorded for this clonotype. This rearrangement joins TRBV27 to TRBJ1-6, with D uncertain. The CDR3 contains 15 residues. The V gene lost 1 base and the J gene lost 4 bases, with 8 bases spanning the gap. CDR1 and CDR2 from the germline V gene are MNHEY and SMNVEV (reference sequence). The CDR3 reads CASSLLAAYNSPLHF. CDR3 coding DNA: TGTGCCAGCAGTTTATTGGCAGCTTATAATTCACCCCTCCACTTT.

There are a few counts of this clonotype. The gene calls are TRBV6-7 and TRBJ2-7; a possible D gene is TRBD1 (6 bases). TRBV6-7 is designated an ORF whose function remains uncertain. This CDR3 contains 12 residues. Written as DNA, the CDR3 is TGTGCCAGCAGTTACTCGAGGGACAATAGGGCGGTC. Protein sequence: CASSYSRDNRAV.

The sample holds many counts of this clonotype. The chain links TRBV24-1 to TRBJ2-2; D gene ambiguous. Trimming took off 8 bases at V and 4 bases at J, with 4 bases between the two ends. This CDR3 has 11 residues. Per germline, CDR1 KGHDR and CDR2 SFDVKD. DNA for the CDR3: TGTGCCACCATGAGCACCGGGGAGCTGTTTTTT. Translation: CATMSTGELFF.

Comment on this clonotype: A clone one base away is much larger, so this may be a read error. V usage is TRBV7-2 and J usage is TRBJ2-1; no reliable D call. This CDR3 contains 12 residues. Deletions cut 6 bases from V and 10 bases from J, with 13 bases between. Germline V gives CDR1 SGHTA, CDR2 FQGNSA. The CDR3: CASSLYTLEQFF. CDR3 nucleotide sequence: TGTGCCAGCAGTTTGTATACGCTGGAGCAGTTCTTC.